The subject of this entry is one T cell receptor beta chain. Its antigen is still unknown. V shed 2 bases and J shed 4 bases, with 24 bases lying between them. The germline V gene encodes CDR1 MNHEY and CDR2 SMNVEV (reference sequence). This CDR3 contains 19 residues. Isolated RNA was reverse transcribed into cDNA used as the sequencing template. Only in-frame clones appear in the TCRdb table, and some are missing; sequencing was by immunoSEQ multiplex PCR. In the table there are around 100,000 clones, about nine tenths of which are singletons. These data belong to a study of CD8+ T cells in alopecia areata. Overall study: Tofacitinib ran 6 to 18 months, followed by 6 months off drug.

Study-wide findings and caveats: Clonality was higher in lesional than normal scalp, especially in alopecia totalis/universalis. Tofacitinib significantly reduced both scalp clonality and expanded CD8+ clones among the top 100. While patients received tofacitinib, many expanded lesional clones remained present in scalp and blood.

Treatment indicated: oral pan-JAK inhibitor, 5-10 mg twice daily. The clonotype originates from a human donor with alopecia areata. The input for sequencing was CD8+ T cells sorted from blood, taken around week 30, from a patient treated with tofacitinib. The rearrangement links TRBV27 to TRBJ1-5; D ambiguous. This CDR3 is CASSLEGCGSEDLNQPQHF. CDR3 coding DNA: TGTGCCAGCAGTTTAGAGGGCTGCGGGTCGGAGGATTTAAATCAGCCCCAGCATTTT.